The clone carrying this TCR beta chain is a singleton in its sample. The data derive from a study of neoadjuvant anti-PD-1 for oral cavity cancer. These newly diagnosed stage II-IVA oral cavity squamous cell carcinoma patients had no prior systemic or radiation treatment. The ends were cut back, 4 bases at V and 10 bases at J, with 13 bases in the middle. The CDR3 extends over 11 amino acids. CDR1 and CDR2 (germline): SQVTM, ANQGSEA. Sequencing used immunoSEQ multiplex PCR; TCRdb keeps in-frame clones, though not all of them. The sample yields about 14,000 clones, roughly 70% seen once. Sequencing was performed on PBMCs, taken before nivolumab (anti-PD-1) treatment. The source of this sequence is a person between 40 and 85 years old with oral cavity squamous cell carcinoma. The gene calls are TRBV29-1 and TRBJ1-2; D call uncertain. The CDR3 reads CSVVLFMDYTF. CDR3 in DNA: TGCAGCGTTGTCCTTTTTATGGACTACACCTTC.